This is a list of T cell receptor beta chains from one sample in a study of T-cell reconstitution after alpha-beta-depleted transplantation in children. A single record per CDR3 protein comes from TCRdb applying MiXCR to the PCR reads. The repertoire has about 340,000 distinct CDR3 sequences, roughly 16% of them found once; the top ten carry 35% to 50%. Source: PBMCs, mostly from graft donor cells, taken 360 days after TCRalphabeta/CD19-depleted stem cell transplant. These TCRs come from a male patient between 2 and 15 years old who had a stem cell transplant for acute lymphoblastic leukemia, so the T cells may come from the graft donor. The CDR3 runs from the conserved cysteine through the conserved F or W.

J: TRBJ2-1
V: TRBV4-2
CDR3: CASSPRDYNEQFF

J: TRBJ2-1
V: TRBV7-9
CDR3: CASSSRLAGGLFNEQFF

J: TRBJ2-7
V: TRBV11-1
CDR3: CASSSPGEGEYEQYF

J: TRBJ2-3
V: TRBV3-1
CDR3: CASSNVGRAYIDTQYF

J: TRBJ2-7
V: TRBV20-1
CDR3: CSASFWTFEGYEQYF

J: TRBJ2-1
V: TRBV20-1
CDR3: CSAAGGGGSYNEQFF

J: TRBJ2-7
V: TRBV4-3
CDR3: CASSQHVGTSGDPVSYEQYF

J: TRBJ2-1
V: TRBV5-1
CDR3: CASGREERYDEQFF

J: TRBJ2-1
V: TRBV10-3
CDR3: CAISDFRGGYNEQFF

J: TRBJ2-3
V: TRBV28
CDR3: CASNVPLGGTDTQYF

J: TRBJ1-3
V: TRBV28
CDR3: CASSLRDEKLLGNTIYF

J: TRBJ2-5
V: TRBV12-3/TRBV12-4
CDR3: CASSLGLAGPKETQYF

J: TRBJ2-5
V: TRBV12-3/TRBV12-4
CDR3: CASSPLTGGRETQYF

J: TRBJ2-3
V: TRBV7-6
CDR3: CASSFYGGSTDTQYF

J: TRBJ1-3
V: TRBV2
CDR3: CASRSSLNTIYF

J: TRBJ2-3
V: TRBV2
CDR3: CASMGGPVLDTQYF

J: TRBJ1-5
V: TRBV24-1
CDR3: CATSAPGANNQPQHF

J: TRBJ2-7
V: TRBV28
CDR3: CASSSNWRRINSYEQYF

J: TRBJ2-7
V: TRBV9
CDR3: CASSAGHPSSYEQYF

J: TRBJ2-6
V: TRBV18
CDR3: CASSPQRDNSGANVLTF

J: TRBJ2-1
V: TRBV12-3/TRBV12-4
CDR3: CASSFTAGAGGEQFF

J: TRBJ2-1
V: TRBV7-2
CDR3: CASSLVRLAGVNEQFF

J: TRBJ2-7
V: TRBV7-9
CDR3: CASRHSDRGSGYEQYF

J: TRBJ1-1
V: TRBV7-8
CDR3: CASSLRTRMEAFF

J: TRBJ1-6
V: TRBV12-3/TRBV12-4
CDR3: CASSLRGGTNNSPLHF

J: TRBJ1-4
V: TRBV7-7
CDR3: CASSRAGGNEKLFF

J: TRBJ2-1
V: TRBV7-9
CDR3: CASNNEQFF

J: TRBJ2-7
V: TRBV3-1
CDR3: CASSQQREAGIYEQYF

J: TRBJ2-7
V: TRBV7-8
CDR3: CASSLARAGTSSEQYF

J: TRBJ1-6
V: TRBV18
CDR3: CASSPRQDRNSPLHF

J: TRBJ2-3
V: TRBV7-9
CDR3: CASSSTPPRTDTQYF

J: TRBJ2-1
V: TRBV4-1
CDR3: CASSQGLSSGRREQFF

J: TRBJ2-1
V: TRBV25-1
CDR3: CASSESKRGEYNEQFF

J: TRBJ1-1
V: TRBV27
CDR3: CASSSNFGVVTEAFF

J: TRBJ2-5
V: TRBV5-4
CDR3: CASSSRTSGRPFQETQYF

J: TRBJ2-5
V: TRBV7-2
CDR3: CASSPTRGQETQYF

J: TRBJ2-4
V: TRBV20-1
CDR3: CSAMGLAKNIQYF

J: TRBJ2-7
V: TRBV27
CDR3: CASSPGLAFSYEQYF

J: TRBJ2-2
V: TRBV30
CDR3: CAASRDRVTGELFF

J: TRBJ2-1
V: TRBV5-5
CDR3: CASSFRQGLRNEQFF

J: TRBJ2-2
V: TRBV29-1
CDR3: CSVGRDTGELFF

J: TRBJ2-6
V: TRBV4-3
CDR3: CASSQGMRQVSGANVLTF

J: TRBJ2-5
V: TRBV12-3/TRBV12-4
CDR3: CASRSRNYKQETQYF

J: TRBJ2-1
V: TRBV4-2
CDR3: CASSQDPIIGLAGNEQFF